This record covers a single T cell receptor (beta chain). Its specificity is unknown. The data belong to a study of OX40 agonist ivuxolimab in advanced cancers. Study outcomes and limitations: Among some nonresponders, normalized T-cell clonal expansion was also low. Clones of CD4+ and CD8+ blood T cells grew by week 6 at doses of 0.1 to 3.0 mg/kg.

This CDR3 spans 16 amino acids. Germline CDR1 reads SNHLY; CDR2 reads FYNNEI. The trim removed 2 bases at V and 5 bases at J, leaving 11 bases unmatched. TCRdb keeps only in-frame clones here, not all; method: immunoSEQ multiplex PCR. The repertoire holds some 25,000 clones, with 70% to 85% as singletons. The chain links TRBV2 to TRBJ2-7, with 8 bases lining up with TRBD2. The receptor's source is an adult with an advanced solid tumor such as melanoma, head and neck, liver or kidney cancer. Source: CD4+ or CD8+ T cells sorted from blood, taken in a trial of the OX40 agonist ivuxolimab. CDR3 sequence (DNA): TGTGCCAGCAGTGAATGGTTGCGGGAGGTAGGGAACGAGCAGTACTTC. It specifies CASSEWLREVGNEQYF.